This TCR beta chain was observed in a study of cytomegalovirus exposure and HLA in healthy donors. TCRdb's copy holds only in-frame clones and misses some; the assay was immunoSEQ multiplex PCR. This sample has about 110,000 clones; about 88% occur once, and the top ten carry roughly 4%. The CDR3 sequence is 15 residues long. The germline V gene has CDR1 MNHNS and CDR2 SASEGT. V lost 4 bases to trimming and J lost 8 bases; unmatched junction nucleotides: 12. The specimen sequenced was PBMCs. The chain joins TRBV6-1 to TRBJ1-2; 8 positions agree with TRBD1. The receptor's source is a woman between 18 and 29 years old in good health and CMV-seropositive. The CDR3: CASSVPGQGMSGYTF. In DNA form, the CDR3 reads TGTGCCAGCAGTGTACCCGGACAGGGAATGAGCGGCTACACCTTC.